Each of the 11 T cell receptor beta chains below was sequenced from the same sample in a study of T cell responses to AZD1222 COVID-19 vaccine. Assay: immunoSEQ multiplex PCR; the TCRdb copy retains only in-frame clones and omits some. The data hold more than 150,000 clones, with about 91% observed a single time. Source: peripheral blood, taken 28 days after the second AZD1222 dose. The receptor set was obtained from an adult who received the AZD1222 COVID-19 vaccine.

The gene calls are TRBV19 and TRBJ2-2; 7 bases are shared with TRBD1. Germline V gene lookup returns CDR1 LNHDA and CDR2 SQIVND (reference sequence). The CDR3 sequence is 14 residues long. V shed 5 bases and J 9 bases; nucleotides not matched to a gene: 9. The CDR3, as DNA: TGTGCCAGTAGTGAGGGGACAGTAGGCCGGGAGCTGTTTTTT. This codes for CASSEGTVGRELFF. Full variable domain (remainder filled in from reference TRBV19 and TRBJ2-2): DGGITQSPKYLFRKEGQNVTLSCEQNLNHDAMYWYRQDPGQGLRLIYYSQIVNDFQKGDIAEGYSVSREKKESFPLTVTSAQKNPTAFYLCASSEGTVGRELFFGEGSRLTVL.

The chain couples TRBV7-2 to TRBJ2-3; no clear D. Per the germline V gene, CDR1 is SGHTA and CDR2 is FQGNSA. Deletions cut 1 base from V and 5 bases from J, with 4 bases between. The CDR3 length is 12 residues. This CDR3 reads CASSLVGDTQYF. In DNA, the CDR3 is TGTGCCAGCAGCTTAGTGGGAGATACGCAGTATTTT. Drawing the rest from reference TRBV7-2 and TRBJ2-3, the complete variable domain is GAGVSQSPSNKVTEKGKDVELRCDPISGHTALYWYRQSLGQGLEFLIYFQGNSAPDKSGLPSDRFSAERTGGSVSTLTIQRTQQEDSAVYLCASSLVGDTQYFGPGTRLTVL.

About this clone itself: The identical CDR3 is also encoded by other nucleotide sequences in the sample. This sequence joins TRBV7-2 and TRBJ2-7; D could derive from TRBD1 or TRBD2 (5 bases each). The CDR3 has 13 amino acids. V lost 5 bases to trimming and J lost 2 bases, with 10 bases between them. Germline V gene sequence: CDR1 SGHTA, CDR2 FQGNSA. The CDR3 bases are TGTGCCAGCAGCCTGGGACGGGCCTACGAGCAGTACTTC. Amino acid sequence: CASSLGRAYEQYF.

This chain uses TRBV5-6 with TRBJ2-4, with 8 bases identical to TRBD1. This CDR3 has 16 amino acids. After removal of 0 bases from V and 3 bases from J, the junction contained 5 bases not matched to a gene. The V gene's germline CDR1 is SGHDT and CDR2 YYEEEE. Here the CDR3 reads CASSLGRQGIKNIQYF. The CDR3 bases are TGTGCCAGCAGCTTGGGGAGACAGGGGATCAAAAACATTCAGTACTTC.

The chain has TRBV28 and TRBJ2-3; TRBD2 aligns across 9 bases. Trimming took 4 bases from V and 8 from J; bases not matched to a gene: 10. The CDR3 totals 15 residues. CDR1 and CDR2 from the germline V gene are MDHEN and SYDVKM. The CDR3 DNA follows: TGTGCCAGCAGTTCGCTTGGGACTAGCTCTGGTACGCAGTATTTT. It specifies CASSSLGTSSGTQYF.

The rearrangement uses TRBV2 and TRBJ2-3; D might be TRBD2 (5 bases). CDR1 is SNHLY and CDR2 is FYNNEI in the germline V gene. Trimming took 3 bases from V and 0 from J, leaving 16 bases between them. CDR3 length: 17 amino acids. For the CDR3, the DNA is TGTGCCAGCAGTGAGGGAGACCCCCATGCTAGCACAGATACGCAGTATTTT. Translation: CASSEGDPHASTDTQYF.

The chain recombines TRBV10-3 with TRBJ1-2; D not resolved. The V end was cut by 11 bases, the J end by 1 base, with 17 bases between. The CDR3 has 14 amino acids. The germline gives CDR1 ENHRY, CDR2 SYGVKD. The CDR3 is CASRASIVNYGYTF. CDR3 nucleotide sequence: TGTGCCTCCCGGGCCTCTATTGTTAACTATGGCTACACCTTC.

The CDR3 region is CASSPSTPPTYEQYF. CDR3 coding DNA: TGTGCCAGCAGTCCATCGACACCTCCAACCTACGAGCAGTACTTC. J is TRBJ2-7 and V is TRBV27; D is uncertain. Germline CDR1 is MNHEY and CDR2 is SMNVEV (reference sequence). The length of the CDR3 is 15 residues. V lost 5 bases and J lost 2, with 16 bases in between.

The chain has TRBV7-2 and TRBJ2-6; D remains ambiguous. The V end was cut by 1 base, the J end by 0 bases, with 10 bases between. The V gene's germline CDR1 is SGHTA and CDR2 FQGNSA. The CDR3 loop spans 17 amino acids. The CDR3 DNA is TGTGCCAGCAGCTTAGGACACGCGAGCTCTGGGGCCAACGTCCTGACTTTC. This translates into CASSLGHASSGANVLTF.

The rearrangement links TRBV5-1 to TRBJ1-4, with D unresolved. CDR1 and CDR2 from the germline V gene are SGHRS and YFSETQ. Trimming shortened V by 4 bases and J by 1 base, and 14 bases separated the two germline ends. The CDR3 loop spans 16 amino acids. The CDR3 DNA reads TGCGCCAGCAGCCCCCGACCAGACCTAACTAATGAAAAACTGTTTTTT. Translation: CASSPRPDLTNEKLFF.

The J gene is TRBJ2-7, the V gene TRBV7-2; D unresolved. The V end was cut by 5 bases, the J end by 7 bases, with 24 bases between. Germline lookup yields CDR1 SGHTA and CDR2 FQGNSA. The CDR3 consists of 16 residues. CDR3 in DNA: TGTGCCAGCAGCCCCCGTTCGGTTAGACGGGTTGATGAGCAGTACTTC. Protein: CASSPRSVRRVDEQYF. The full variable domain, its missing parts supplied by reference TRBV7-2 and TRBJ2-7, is GAGVSQSPSNKVTEKGKDVELRCDPISGHTALYWYRQSLGQGLEFLIYFQGNSAPDKSGLPSDRFSAERTGGSVSTLTIQRTQQEDSAVYLCASSPRSVRRVDEQYFGPGTRLTVT.